The rows below give T cell receptor beta chains drawn from one sample of a study of blood T cell repertoires in COVID-19. The method was immunoSEQ multiplex PCR; TCRdb's version includes in-frame clones alone and lacks a portion of them. The sample holds roughly 120,000 clones; 87% are singletons and the top ten take 7.7%. What was sequenced was peripheral blood. Every receptor here comes from a human donor in a cohort sampled during active COVID-19. CDR3s include the opening cysteine and the closing phenylalanine or tryptophan. Each record gives: V gene, J gene, D gene, CDR3 protein, CDR3 DNA. A D gene is named only where the DNA matches it firmly.

v_gene: TRBV30; j_gene: TRBJ2-3; d_gene: NA; CDR3aa: CAWSEGATDTQYF; CDR3nt: TGTGCCTGGAGTGAAGGGGCCACAGATACGCAGTATTTT
v_gene: TRBV19; j_gene: TRBJ1-5; d_gene: NA; CDR3aa: CASTDSPVSDQPQHF; CDR3nt: TGTGCCAGTACGGACAGTCCAGTGTCGGATCAGCCCCAGCATTTT
v_gene: TRBV19; j_gene: TRBJ2-5; d_gene: TRBD1; CDR3aa: CASSIGGQGWQETQYF; CDR3nt: TGTGCCAGTAGTATAGGGGGACAGGGTTGGCAAGAGACCCAGTACTTC
v_gene: TRBV11-3; j_gene: TRBJ2-5; d_gene: TRBD2; CDR3aa: CASSPRTSGGQETQYF; CDR3nt: TGTGCCAGCAGCCCCCGGACCAGCGGGGGCCAAGAGACCCAGTACTTC
v_gene: TRBV7-3; j_gene: TRBJ2-3; d_gene: NA; CDR3aa: CASSFGGGKRTDTQYF; CDR3nt: TGTGCCAGCAGCTTTGGAGGGGGCAAACGAACAGATACGCAGTATTTT
v_gene: TRBV28; j_gene: TRBJ1-4; d_gene: NA; CDR3aa: CASSPGISNEKLFF; CDR3nt: TGTGCCAGTTCACCAGGGATCAGTAATGAAAAACTGTTTTTT
v_gene: TRBV14; j_gene: TRBJ1-1; d_gene: NA; CDR3aa: CASSPGGGMNTEAFF; CDR3nt: TGTGCCAGCAGCCCCGGGGGGGGAATGAACACTGAAGCTTTCTTT
v_gene: TRBV11-2; j_gene: TRBJ1-5; d_gene: NA; CDR3aa: CASSLDTFNQPQHF; CDR3nt: TGTGCCAGCAGCTTGGACACCTTCAATCAGCCCCAGCATTTT
v_gene: TRBV5-1; j_gene: TRBJ2-7; d_gene: TRBD1; CDR3aa: CASTKSGQGYEQYF; CDR3nt: TGCGCCAGCACCAAGTCGGGACAGGGCTACGAGCAGTACTTC
v_gene: TRBV12-5; j_gene: TRBJ2-5; d_gene: TRBD1; CDR3aa: CASGLRDSQETQYF; CDR3nt: TGTGCTAGTGGTCTCCGGGACAGCCAAGAGACCCAGTACTTC
v_gene: TRBV4-1; j_gene: TRBJ1-5; d_gene: TRBD1; CDR3aa: CASSQSIGQGVLYSNQPQHF; CDR3nt: TGCGCCAGCAGCCAATCGATTGGACAGGGCGTACTCTATAGCAATCAGCCCCAGCATTTT